This TCR beta chain was found in a study of cytomegalovirus exposure and HLA in healthy donors (dated by TCRdb to the late 2010s). For the wider study: An earlier analysis of about 530 of the donors reported 276 Gb of sequence data and 90 million to 120 million unique TCR beta sequences obtained from about 179 million T cells. A separate validation cohort of 90 to 150 different subjects was used in addition to the roughly 670-subject first cohort. All discovery cohort repertoires had been generated on a single sequencing platform. Of the 398 genotyped donors, less than 85% were placed in the genetic ancestry cluster associated with self-reported Caucasian donors. The study was designed to test whether signatures of past pathogen exposure could be identified by cataloging public T cell receptors. In a later genetic analysis, genome-wide SNP genotypes for about three fifths of the 666 donors were used, and that subset was treated as a discovery cohort. To predict cytomegalovirus infection status, the study combined high-throughput TCR immunosequencing, statistical association of individual TCRs with disease status, and machine learning. Four or five DR-DQ haplotypes were handled as single units for association and clustering because linkage in the cohort was strong. Among some 400 genotyped donors of the cohort, an average of approximately 240,000 unique TCR beta nucleotide sequences were sequenced per donor, 15% to 20% of them non-productive. The number of typed donors differed by locus: about 620-630 for A, B, C, DRB1 and DQB1; 522 for DQA1; around 580 for DPA1; and approximately 450 for DPB1. An early release covering roughly 600 HLA-typed donors comprised approximately 300 gigabases of sequencing data and around 85 million unique TCR sequences. To study patterns of TCR occurrence, a later analysis re-analyzed previously published TCR beta repertoires from under 750 donors and added high-resolution HLA genotyping. To decide whether each TCR beta V gene segment behaved as functional or pseudogenic, an earlier analysis of some 570 of the donors relied on high-throughput TCR beta sequencing. Rather than drawing on any new phenotypic data, the later analysis identified candidate immune exposures from TCR beta sequences and the way those sequences occurred across donors. Donor age, sex, ethnicity and CMV serostatus were compiled together with the repertoire data. HLA typing included class I and class II loci at four-digit resolution. The study used immunosequencing to profile the T cell repertoires of some 600 subjects and linked those repertoires to cytomegalovirus serostatus. Summary of the overall study and its limitations: A later genetic analysis reported fewer N-insertions in productive TCRs among donors in an Asian-associated ancestry cluster than the approximately 670-donor mean. The presence/absence analyses assumed that sequencing depth was roughly uniform across donors, and that assumption may not be true. Most TCR sequences were observed very rarely across donors, whereas some public TCRs were present in many individuals. A further reported finding was that TCR beta sequences accurately predicted the HLA-A and HLA-B alleles for most subjects in the first cohort. A cluster of highly shared sequence variants was judged likely to be a technical artifact of the sequencing pipeline. In this cohort, only TCR beta chains were sequenced, and detectable features were limited by the absence of alpha or paired-chain data. In a later analysis, the rate of TCR association differed among HLA loci, with DRB1 alleles having the most associated TCRs and HLA-C alleles having the fewest. An association between a missense DCLRE1C variant and V-gene and J-gene trimming of TCR beta chains was found in a later genetic analysis and replicated in an independent cohort. For the cohort, immune exposure information was limited to CMV serostatus. The authors suggested that the approach could potentially be generalized to other disease states and immunological phenotypes. Because counts were too low, about 18 rarely observed V segments, including chromosome 9 orphons, were left out of the earlier analysis of approximately 580 of the donors. Broadly in line with IMGT annotations, most TCR beta V segments showed up in productive rearrangements about 90% or about 30% of the time in an earlier analysis of 450 to 750 of the donors. When HLA alleles, especially DR and DQ, strongly co-occurred, TCR associations were difficult to assign to individual alleles. Because HLA typing was missing for some donors at each locus, association tests included only the typed subset. A later analysis found that HLA-associated TCR beta chains were more clonally expanded and had lower generation probabilities than equally common non-associated chains. In a later analysis, 15,000 to 20,000 TCR beta sequences were associated with specific HLA alleles at a false discovery rate of 0.05. The study gave a list of more than 150 TCR beta chains associated with cytomegalovirus. The classifier was reported to diagnose cytomegalovirus status with high specificity and sensitivity in both the original cohort and the validation cohort. Some IMGT-functional V segments, including TRBV6-2 and TRBV6-3, could not be told apart with the 87-base-pair reads, so those segments were excluded. A later analysis found that most CMV-associated TCR beta chains appeared HLA-restricted, with HLA associations seemingly driven largely by CMV exposure. According to a later analysis, parvovirus B19, influenza, CMV and Epstein-Barr virus appeared linked to several top co-occurrence clusters. Correlated functional status among segregating V segments might reflect linkage disequilibrium, but an unknown experimental factor could not be ruled out. In vitro tests confirmed that a few of the cytomegalovirus-associated TCR beta chains recognize cytomegalovirus antigens.

In total, about 650 healthy bone marrow donors made up the cohort. At the time of sampling, all cohort members were nominally healthy, though unrecorded immune exposures were likely present. The donor tested CMV seronegative and was one of the 352 seronegative cohort members. A peripheral blood sample was collected from each donor, and TCR beta sequencing was performed on peripheral blood mononuclear cells. Genomic DNA extraction from the blood cell samples was performed with the Qiagen DNeasy Blood Extraction Kit. The CDR1 and CDR2 encoded by the germline V gene are MNHNS and SASEGT. From its cysteine to its phenylalanine, the CDR3 spans 15 amino acids. CDR3 DNA only is kept here, 45 bases in frame from base 1. At the junction V is shortened by 3 bases and J by 5 bases, with 16 bases in between. Libraries came from the immunoSEQ multiplex PCR assay. The multiplex PCR relied on a mix of 60 forward primers for TCR Vbeta segments and 13 reverse primers for TCR Jbeta segments. The CDR3 region of rearranged TCR beta genes was amplified from genomic DNA by a multiplex PCR assay. Amplified TCR beta libraries were sequenced as 87-base-pair reads on the Illumina HiSeq System. Per the original workflow: A later analysis counted around 72 million unique TCR beta chains across the 650 to 700 repertoires, and some 11 million of these chains were shared by at least two donors. Raw reads were error-corrected and collapsed into unique sequences with a nearest-neighbor algorithm that merged closely related sequences to remove PCR and sequencing errors. To assign V, D and J gene segments, CDR3 sequences were aligned to IMGT reference sequences. For a sequence to be retained, a match of at least six nucleotides to both a V gene segment and a J gene segment was required. Rearrangements were classified as productive when the CDR3 lacked stop codons and remained in frame with V and J, and all other rearrangements were classified as non-productive. Following IMGT convention, CDR3 was defined as the stretch from the second conserved V-encoded cysteine up to the conserved J-encoded phenylalanine. In an earlier analysis of 587 of the donors, sequences lacking an unambiguous match to a single V gene segment were excluded. In an earlier analysis of approximately 560 of the donors, a V segment was called functional when productive rearrangements were above 56.7%, and segregating when the standard deviation between donors exceeded 5%. A statistical classification framework was built for diagnosing cytomegalovirus status from the catalog of TCR beta chain sequences. In a later analysis, TCR nucleotide sequences were compared against IMGT/GENE-DB human TR gene sequences so that V and J genes could be assigned. In a later analysis, CDR3 sequences and most-parsimonious VDJ recombination scenarios were assigned using the TCRdist pipeline. A later analysis defined each TCR beta chain by its CDR3 amino acid sequence plus V-gene family, and excluded reads lacking a unique V-gene family. A later analysis removed 450 to 600 highly shared, low-generation-probability nucleotide sequences to deal with suspected cross-contamination and a sequencing artifact. In a later analysis, a clonal expansion index for each public chain was calculated from normalized within-repertoire ranks of inferred template counts. A later analysis computed generation probabilities with a VDJ recombination model fitted to out-of-frame rearrangements, and checked the results against IGoR. A later analysis scored TCR-TCR, TCR-HLA and TCR-CMV co-occurrence with hypergeometric tests, applying a repertoire-size bias correction to TCR pairs. A later analysis estimated false discovery rates by permuting HLA or CMV assignments 20 times. In a later analysis, co-occurring TCRs were grouped using DBSCAN, and TCRdist sequence similarity was added for clustering within HLA-allele-positive subsets. Repertoires with fewer than 30,000 or more than 120,000 public chains were left out of co-occurrence clustering, as were about five repertoires with anomalous nucleotide sharing. TCRdb took over this immuneACCESS table, retaining in-frame rearrangements with V and J assigned. Such tables are incomplete; in checked studies, under half of the missing clones stem from an unresolved V gene, and the remainder is unexplained. Clonal size and the V and J genes are those of that table, whereas D and trimming came from the DNA. This sample is represented by 100,000 to 140,000 clones; around 85% of them were singletons. 2% to 2.5% of the sample rests with the top ten.

Comments on this clone: What antigen it recognizes has not been identified. No base quality values were provided; no much bigger clone lies one nucleotide off.

The chain is assembled from TRBV6-1 and TRBJ1-1; perhaps TRBD1 is the D gene, with 6 bases matching. This sequence originates from a man aged 30 to 45 in good health and CMV-seronegative. The sequenced material came from PBMCs. The nucleotide sequence is given as TGTGCCAGCAGTGACCACACAGGGCCGAGGACTGAAGCTTTCTTT. Its coded protein is CASSDHTGPRTEAFF.